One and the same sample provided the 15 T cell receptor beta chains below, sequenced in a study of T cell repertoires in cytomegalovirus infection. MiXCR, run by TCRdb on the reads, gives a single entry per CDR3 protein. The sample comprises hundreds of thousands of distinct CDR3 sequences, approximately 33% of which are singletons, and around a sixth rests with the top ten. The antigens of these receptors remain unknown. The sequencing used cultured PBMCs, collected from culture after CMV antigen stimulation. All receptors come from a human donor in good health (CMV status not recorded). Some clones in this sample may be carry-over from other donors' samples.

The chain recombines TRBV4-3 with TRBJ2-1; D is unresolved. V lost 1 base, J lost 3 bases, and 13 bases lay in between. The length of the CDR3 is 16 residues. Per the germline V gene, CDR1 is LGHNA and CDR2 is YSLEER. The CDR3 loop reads CASSQGGSYLYNEQFF. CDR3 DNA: TGCGCCAGCAGCCAAGGTGGTTCCTACCTCTACAATGAGCAGTTCTTC.

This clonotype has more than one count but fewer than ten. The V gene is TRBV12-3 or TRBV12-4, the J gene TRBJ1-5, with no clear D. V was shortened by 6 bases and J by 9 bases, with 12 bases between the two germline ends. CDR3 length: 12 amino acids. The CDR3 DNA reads TGTGCCAGCAGCCTGACTCGGGGGCCCCAGCATTTT. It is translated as CASSLTRGPQHF.

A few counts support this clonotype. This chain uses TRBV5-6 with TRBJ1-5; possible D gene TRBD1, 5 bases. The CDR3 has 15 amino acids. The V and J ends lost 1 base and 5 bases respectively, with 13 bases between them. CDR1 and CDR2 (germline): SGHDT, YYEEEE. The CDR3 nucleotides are TGTGCCAGCAGCTTGATCAGCAGGGATGATCAGCCCCAGCATTTT. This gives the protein CASSLISRDDQPQHF.

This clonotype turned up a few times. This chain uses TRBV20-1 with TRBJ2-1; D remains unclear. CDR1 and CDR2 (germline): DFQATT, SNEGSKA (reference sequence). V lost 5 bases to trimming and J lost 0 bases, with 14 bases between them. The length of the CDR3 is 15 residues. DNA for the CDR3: TGCAGTGCTGGGGATGGACCGAACTCCTACAATGAGCAGTTCTTC. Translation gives CSAGDGPNSYNEQFF.

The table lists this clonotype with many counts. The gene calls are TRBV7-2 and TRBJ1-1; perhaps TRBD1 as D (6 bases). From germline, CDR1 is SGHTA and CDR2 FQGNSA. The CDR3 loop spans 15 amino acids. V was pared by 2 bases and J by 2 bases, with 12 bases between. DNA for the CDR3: TGTGCCAGCAGCTTACGCCGACAGGCTAACACTGAAGCTTTCTTT. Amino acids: CASSLRRQANTEAFF.

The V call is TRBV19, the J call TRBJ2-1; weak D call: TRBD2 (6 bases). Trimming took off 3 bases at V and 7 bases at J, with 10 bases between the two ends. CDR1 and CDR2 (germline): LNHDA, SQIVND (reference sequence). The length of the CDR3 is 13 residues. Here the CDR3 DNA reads TGTGCCAGTAGTATGGATGGGGGGAATGAGCAGTTCTTC. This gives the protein CASSMDGGNEQFF. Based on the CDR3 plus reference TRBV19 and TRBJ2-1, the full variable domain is DGGITQSPKYLFRKEGQNVTLSCEQNLNHDAMYWYRQDPGQGLRLIYYSQIVNDFQKGDIAEGYSVSREKKESFPLTVTSAQKNPTAFYLCASSMDGGNEQFFGPGTRLTVL.

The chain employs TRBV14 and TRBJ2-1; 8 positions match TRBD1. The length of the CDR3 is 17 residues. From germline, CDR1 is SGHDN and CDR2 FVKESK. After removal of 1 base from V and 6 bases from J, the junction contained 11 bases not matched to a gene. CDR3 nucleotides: TGTGCCAGCAGCCAAGTAGACATCAGGGGGCTAGGCAATGAGCAGTTCTTC. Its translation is CASSQVDIRGLGNEQFF.

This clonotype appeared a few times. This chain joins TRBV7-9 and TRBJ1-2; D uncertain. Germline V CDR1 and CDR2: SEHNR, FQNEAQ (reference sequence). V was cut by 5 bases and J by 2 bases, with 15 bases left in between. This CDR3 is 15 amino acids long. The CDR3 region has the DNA TGTGCCAGCAGCCCCAGCAGGCCCTTGAACTATGGCTACACCTTC. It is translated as CASSPSRPLNYGYTF.

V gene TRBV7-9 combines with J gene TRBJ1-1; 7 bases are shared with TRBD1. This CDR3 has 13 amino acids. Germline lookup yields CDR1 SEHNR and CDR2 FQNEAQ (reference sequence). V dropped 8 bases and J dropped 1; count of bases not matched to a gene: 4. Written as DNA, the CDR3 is TGTGCCAGCGGCTGGGACAGGAACACTGAAGCTTTCTTT. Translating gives CASGWDRNTEAFF. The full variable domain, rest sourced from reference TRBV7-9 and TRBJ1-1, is DTGVSQNPRHKITKRGQNVTFRCDPISEHNRLYWYRQTLGQGPEFLTYFQNEAQLEKSRLLSDRFSAERPKGSFSTLEIQRTEQGDSAMYLCASGWDRNTEAFFGQGTRLTVV.

This chain's CDR3 is CSVWTSANYGYTF. The CDR3 DNA follows: TGCAGCGTTTGGACTTCAGCTAACTATGGCTACACCTTC. This rearrangement joins TRBV29-1 to TRBJ1-2; D not resolved. This CDR3 is 13 amino acids long. Per the germline V gene, CDR1 is SQVTM and CDR2 is ANQGSEA. Trimming removed 5 bases at V and 0 bases at J, with 10 bases between.

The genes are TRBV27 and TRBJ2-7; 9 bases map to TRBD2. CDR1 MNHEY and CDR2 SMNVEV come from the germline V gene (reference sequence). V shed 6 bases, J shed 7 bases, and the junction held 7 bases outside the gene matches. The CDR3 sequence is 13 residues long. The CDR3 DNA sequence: TGTGCCAGCAGCAGTAGCGGGGGTAATGAGCAGTACTTC. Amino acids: CASSSSGGNEQYF.

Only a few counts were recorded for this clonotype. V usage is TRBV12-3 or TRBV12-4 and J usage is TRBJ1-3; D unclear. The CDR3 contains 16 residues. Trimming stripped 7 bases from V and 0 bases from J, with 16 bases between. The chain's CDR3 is CASTGPGADSGNTIYF. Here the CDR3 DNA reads TGTGCCAGCACCGGACCGGGCGCCGACTCTGGAAACACCATATATTTT.

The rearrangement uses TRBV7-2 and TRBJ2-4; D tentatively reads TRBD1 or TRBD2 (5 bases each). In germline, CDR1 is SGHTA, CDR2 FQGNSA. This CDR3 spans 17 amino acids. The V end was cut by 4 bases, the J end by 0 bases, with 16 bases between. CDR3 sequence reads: CASSSSLEGLAKNIQYF. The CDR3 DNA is TGTGCCAGCAGCTCAAGTCTCGAGGGGCTAGCCAAAAACATTCAGTACTTC.

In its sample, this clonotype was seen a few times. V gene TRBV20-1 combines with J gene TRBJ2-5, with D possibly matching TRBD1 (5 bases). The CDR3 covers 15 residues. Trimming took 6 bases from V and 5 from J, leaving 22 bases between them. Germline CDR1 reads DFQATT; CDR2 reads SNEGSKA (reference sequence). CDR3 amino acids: CSALVITGPRETQYF. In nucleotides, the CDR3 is TGCAGTGCCCTAGTAATTACAGGTCCAAGGGAGACCCAGTACTTC.

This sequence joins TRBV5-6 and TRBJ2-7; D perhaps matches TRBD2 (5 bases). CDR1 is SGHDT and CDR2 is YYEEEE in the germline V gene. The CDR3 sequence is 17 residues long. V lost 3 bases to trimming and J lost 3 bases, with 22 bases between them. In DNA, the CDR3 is TGTGCCAGCAGCTCCATGGGAGTTTCTGCCGCTTACTACGAGCAGTACTTC. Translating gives CASSSMGVSAAYYEQYF.